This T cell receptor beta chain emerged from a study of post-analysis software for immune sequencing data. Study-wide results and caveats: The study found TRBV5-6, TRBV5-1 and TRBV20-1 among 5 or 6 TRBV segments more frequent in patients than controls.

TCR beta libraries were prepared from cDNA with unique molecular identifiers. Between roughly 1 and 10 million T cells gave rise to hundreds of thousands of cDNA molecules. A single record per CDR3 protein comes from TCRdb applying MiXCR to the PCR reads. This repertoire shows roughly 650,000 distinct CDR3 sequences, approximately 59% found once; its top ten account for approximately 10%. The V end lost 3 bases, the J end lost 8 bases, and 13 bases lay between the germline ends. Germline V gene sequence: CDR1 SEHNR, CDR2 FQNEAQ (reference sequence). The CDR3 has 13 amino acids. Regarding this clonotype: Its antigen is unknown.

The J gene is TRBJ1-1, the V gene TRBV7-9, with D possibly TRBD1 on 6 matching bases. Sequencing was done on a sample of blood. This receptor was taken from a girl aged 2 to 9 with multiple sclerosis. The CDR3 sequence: CASSFSRGKEAFF. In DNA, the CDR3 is TGTGCCAGCAGCTTTAGCAGGGGTAAAGAAGCTTTCTTT.